The 21 T cell receptor beta chains reported below all come from one sample, sequenced in a study of breast tumors, draining lymph nodes, adjacent tissues (dated by TCRdb to the mid-2010s). Lymph node samples were obtained from the axillary draining lymph nodes of breast cancer patients. Libraries were built with multiplex PCR. These reads were obtained on an Illumina HiSeq 2000. TCRdb trimmed public reads at Q25 via fastp, called clones via MiXCR and kept in-frame beta chains. Entries that share a CDR3 protein sequence are merged under the most common genes and DNA. The sample table holds fewer than 200,000 distinct CDR3 sequences, of which roughly 30% were seen once. The ten largest clones represent around 4.1% of the sample. Sequenced material: axillary lymph node tissue. These TCRs come from a female donor with breast cancer. Some clones in this sample may be carry-over from other donors' samples.

This clonotype was counted many times. This chain uses TRBV19 with TRBJ2-3; 8 bases are a match to TRBD2. V dropped 0 bases and J dropped 0; count of bases not matched to a gene: 8. Germline-derived CDR1 and CDR2 are LNHDA and SQIVND (reference sequence). The CDR3 runs to 18 residues. In DNA, the CDR3 is TGTGCCAGTAGTATAGATCCCTTCCCTAGCGGGAGCACAGATACGCAGTATTTT. Translating gives CASSIDPFPSGSTDTQYF.

In this sample, this clonotype turned up once. The chain joins TRBV7-6 to TRBJ2-5; either TRBD1 or TRBD2 may fit D (6 bases each). V was cut by 3 bases and J by 3 bases, with 11 bases left in between. CDR1 and CDR2 from the germline V gene are SGHVS and FNYEAQ. This CDR3 spans 14 amino acids. CDR3 region: CASSFPRGEETQYF. CDR3 DNA: TGTGCCAGCAGCTTCCCGAGGGGGGAAGAGACCCAGTACTTC.

In this sample, this clonotype turned up once. Its ends do not fully match the called genes, so a read error is possible. The chain employs TRBV7-8 and TRBJ2-5, with D possibly matching TRBD2 (6 bases). Germline V lookup: CDR1 SGHVS, CDR2 FQNEAQ. This CDR3 region has 16 residues. The CDR3 DNA follows: TGTGCCGGCAGCTTATATGGGGGGTCTAGAGGCGAGACCCAGTACTTC. Protein sequence: CAGSLYGGSRGETQYF.

This clonotype has at least ten counts. V usage is TRBV6-5 and J usage is TRBJ1-3; D unclear. There are 15 residues in the CDR3. Germline lookup yields CDR1 MNHEY and CDR2 SVGAGI. Trimming removed 6 bases at V and 0 bases at J, with 12 bases between. The CDR3 protein is CASRTSGVSGNTIYF. CDR3 DNA sequence: TGTGCCAGCAGAACCTCGGGCGTCTCTGGAAACACCATATATTTT.

As for this clonotype: With a much larger clone just one base away, this may be a read error. The chain carries TRBV5-4 and TRBJ2-1; D gene ambiguous. This CDR3 has 11 amino acids. Germline loops: CDR1 SGHNT, CDR2 YYREEE (reference sequence). In nucleotides, the CDR3 is TGTACCAGCAGCTTGGGCGGTGAGCAGTTCTTC. Its translation is CTSSLGGEQFF.

Remarks on this clonotype: Sequence at one end of the junction differs from germline and may be a read error. The J gene is TRBJ2-7, the V gene TRBV5-1, with TRBD2 matching 14 bases. The CDR3 extends over 15 amino acids. In germline, CDR1 is SGHRS, CDR2 YFSETQ. The CDR3 coding sequence is TGCGCCAGCAGCCCAGGACTAGCGGGAGGCCTCGAGCAGTACTTT. Translated: CASSPGLAGGLEQYF. The full variable domain, completed using reference TRBV5-1 and TRBJ2-7, is KAGVTQTPRYLIKTRGQQVTLSCSPISGHRSVSWYQQTPGQGLQFLFEYFSETQRNKGNFPGRFSGRQFSNSRSEMNVSTLELGDSALYLCASSPGLAGGLEQYFGPGTRLTVT.

Remarks on this clonotype: One junction end disagrees with the germline gene, perhaps due to a read error. V and J are TRBV7-8 and TRBJ1-2, with D perhaps TRBD1 (6 bases). Germline CDR1 is SGHVS and CDR2 is FQNEAQ. This CDR3 spans 12 amino acids. CDR3 DNA sequence: TGTGCCGGCAGCTCTACAGGGAATAGCTACACCTTC. Encoded protein: CAGSSTGNSYTF.

This clonotype was seen many times. The rearrangement uses TRBV4-1 and TRBJ1-2, with D possibly TRBD1 on 6 matching bases. The CDR3 has 13 residues. CDR1 and CDR2 (germline): MGHRA, YSYEKL. Between the trimmed V and J ends, which lost 4 bases and 7 bases, there was a span of 13 bases. The CDR3 DNA sequence: TGCGCCAGCAGCCTTAAGAGGGGGTCTGGCTACACCTTC. Translated, it gives CASSLKRGSGYTF.

This sequence joins TRBV7-2 and TRBJ2-6; D is perhaps TRBD1 (6 bases). Trimming pared 5 bases from V and 8 bases from J, leaving 10 bases between. Germline values: CDR1 SGHTA, CDR2 FQGNSA. The CDR3 is 13 residues long. Here the CDR3 DNA reads TGTGCCAGCAGCGTCGACAGGACCAACGTCCTGACTTTC. As protein: CASSVDRTNVLTF.

This clonotype was counted many times. This chain uses TRBV7-9 with TRBJ1-5; no clear D gene. This CDR3 contains 12 residues. Germline V gene lookup returns CDR1 SEHNR and CDR2 FQNEAQ (reference sequence). The V gene lost 2 bases and the J gene lost 7 bases, with 6 bases spanning the gap. CDR3 loop: CASSLLEQPQHF. CDR3 coding DNA: TGTGCCAGCAGCTTATTAGAACAGCCCCAGCATTTT.

Details on this clonotype: This may arise from a read error, as a much more abundant clone is one base away. The chain combines TRBV5-5 with TRBJ2-7; D is unclear. The V gene lost 4 bases and the J gene lost 2 bases, with 13 bases spanning the gap. CDR1 is SGHKS, CDR2 YYEKEE, per germline (reference sequence). The CDR3 has 14 amino acids. The CDR3 coding sequence is TGTGCCAGCAGCCCCGAGTTTGGCCCCTACGAGCAGTACTTC. Amino acid sequence: CASSPEFGPYEQYF.

This clonotype was observed many times. This chain joins TRBV4-1 and TRBJ1-5; TRBD1 aligns across 7 bases. Germline CDR1 and CDR2: MGHRA and YSYEKL. Trimming removed 8 bases from V and 5 bases from J; junction bases left unmatched: 9. The CDR3 covers 14 residues. The CDR3 is CASGTGQFDQPQHF. The CDR3 DNA is TGCGCCAGCGGAACGGGACAGTTCGATCAGCCCCAGCATTTT.

This clonotype was observed a few times. The V gene is TRBV20-1, the J gene TRBJ2-7; 9 bases fit TRBD2. V gave up 1 base and J gave up 2 bases; unmatched junction bases: 12. Germline CDR1 reads DFQATT; CDR2 reads SNEGSKA (reference sequence). There are 17 residues in the CDR3. The CDR3 loop reads CSARVAGGEAHPYEQYF. CDR3 coding DNA: TGCAGTGCTAGAGTCGCGGGGGGGGAGGCCCACCCCTACGAGCAGTACTTC.

This chain uses TRBV19 with TRBJ1-2; D possibly corresponds to TRBD1 (6 bases). The CDR3 covers 13 residues. V was clipped by 4 bases and J by 4 bases, with 10 bases between them. CDR1 and CDR2 (germline): LNHDA, SQIVND (reference sequence). The CDR3 loop reads CASSTQGTYGYTF. CDR3 DNA sequence: TGTGCCAGTAGTACCCAGGGGACCTATGGCTACACCTTC.

With regard to this clonotype: One end of the junction varies from germline; a read error may be responsible. The V gene is TRBV19, the J gene TRBJ2-4, with D possibly being TRBD2 (5 bases). CDR1 is LNHDA and CDR2 is SQIVND in the germline V gene (reference sequence). The CDR3 is made up of 17 amino acids. The chain's CDR3 is CASSIRAGTEGKNIQSF. The CDR3 nucleotides are TGTGCCAGTAGTATAAGGGCGGGCACTGAAGGCAAAAACATTCAGTCCTTC.

This clonotype has more than one count but fewer than ten. The J gene is TRBJ2-1, the V gene TRBV19; TRBD2 agrees at 10 bases. The CDR3 runs 17 residues. With 0 bases clipped from V and 3 bases from J, the junction kept 5 bases outside the gene matches. Germline V gives CDR1 LNHDA, CDR2 SQIVND (reference sequence). The DNA for the CDR3 is TGTGCCAGTAGTATAGAGCAGGGACTAGCGCACTACAATGAGCAGTTCTTC. This encodes CASSIEQGLAHYNEQFF.

At least ten counts were recorded for this clonotype. This chain links TRBV6-6 with TRBJ2-7; D unclear. There are 12 residues in the CDR3. V lost 2 bases, J lost 5 bases, and 7 bases lay in between. Germline V gene sequence: CDR1 MNHNY, CDR2 SVGAGI (reference sequence). The CDR3 sequence is CASSYQANEQYF. The CDR3 DNA is TGTGCCAGCAGTTACCAAGCAAACGAGCAGTACTTC.

This clonotype was found once. The chain employs TRBV29-1 and TRBJ2-7, with D perhaps given as TRBD1 or TRBD2 (5 bases each). The germline V and J ends were trimmed by 5 bases and 6 bases, with 17 bases remaining between them. Germline V gives CDR1 SQVTM, CDR2 ANQGSEA. There are 13 residues in the CDR3. The CDR3 here is CSVRGRVESEQYF. CDR3 nucleotide sequence: TGCAGCGTTCGGGGCAGGGTCGAGAGCGAGCAGTACTTC.

A note on this clonotype: The junction does not match germline at one end; this may be a read error. The chain has TRBV5-5 and TRBJ1-2; TRBD1 matches 7 bases. This CDR3 contains 13 residues. Per the germline V gene, CDR1 is SGHKS and CDR2 is YYEKEE (reference sequence). This chain's CDR3 is CVSSFQGDYGYTF. The CDR3 DNA reads TGTGTCAGCAGCTTTCAGGGGGACTATGGCTACACCTTC.

This clonotype has at least ten counts. This chain links TRBV6-6 with TRBJ2-3; 7 bases fit TRBD2. V lost 7 bases and J lost 0; bases outside the gene matches: 10. The CDR3 length is 16 residues. Germline CDR1 MNHNY, CDR2 SVGAGI (reference sequence). CDR3 nucleotides: TGTGCCAGCAAATCGGGGCGGGGGACTAGCACAGATACGCAGTATTTT. Its translation: CASKSGRGTSTDTQYF.

V is TRBV9 and J is TRBJ1-1, with D uncertain. In germline, CDR1 is SGDLS, CDR2 YYNGEE. Trimming stripped 2 bases from V and 2 bases from J, with 13 bases between. CDR3 length equals 15 residues. CDR3 coding DNA: TGTGCCAGCAGCGTGAGCTCCGGGCCTAACACTGAAGCTTTCTTT. Protein: CASSVSSGPNTEAFF.